This T cell receptor beta chain was found in a study of T cell responses to AZD1222 COVID-19 vaccine. Study as a whole: Researchers grouped second doses given at about 4 or about 12 weeks into one pool.

General study findings and limits: A reported finding is that nearly half of spike-specific TCRs target unmutated variant regions. At baseline, just six AZD1222 recipients tested seropositive. Two AZD1222 administrations were followed by greater Spike-specific TCR breadth and depth.

The table came from immunoSEQ multiplex PCR; TCRdb's copy has only in-frame clones and leaves some out. The sample consists of about 150,000 clones, around 90% of them appearing once. This clone has only one observation. Its target is not known. There are 16 residues in the CDR3. Trimming took 1 base from V and 2 from J; bases not matched to a gene: 9. The germline V gene encodes CDR1 SGHNT and CDR2 YYREEE (reference sequence). The sequence was collected from an adult in good health. The sample in question was peripheral blood, obtained on day 0 of AZD1222 vaccination. J is TRBJ2-7 and V is TRBV5-4; 7 nucleotides line up with TRBD1. This CDR3 reads CASSLYFRDSPYEQYF. The CDR3 coding sequence is TGTGCCAGCAGCTTGTACTTCCGGGACAGTCCCTACGAGCAGTACTTC.